This paragraph reports one T cell receptor beta chain. Its antigen is not identified. Other DNA sequences from this sample encode an identical CDR3 as well. The data are from a study of beta chain features in type 1 diabetes. Overall study context: What patients shared with healthy donors was a similar profile of age, gender and cell yields. Overall study results and limits: Moderately but significantly shorter TCRB CDR3s were found in Type 1 diabetes patients in all four CD4+ subsets. For cells with high TCR expression, cDNA sequencing could yield over-representation. Compared to healthy donors, patients appeared to have naive, central memory and Treg TCRB repertoires that were more alike.

This CDR3 has 15 amino acids. The V end lost 2 bases, the J end lost 0 bases, and 9 bases lay between the germline ends. Germline lookup yields CDR1 SGDLS and CDR2 YYNGEE. Expressed TCRB transcripts were sequenced because the entire RNA isolate underwent reverse transcription. The method was immunoSEQ multiplex PCR; TCRdb's version includes in-frame clones alone and lacks a portion of them. The table has roughly 330,000 clones, roughly 13% seen once. Sorting that relied on CD45RO/CCR7/CD25/CD127/CD95/CD27 yielded CD4+ naive, central memory, regulatory and stem cell-like memory cells. The chain joins TRBV9 to TRBJ1-5, with D possibly TRBD1 on 5 matching bases. The sequencing sample was made of naive CD4+ T cells from blood. The clonotype originates from a woman aged 18-29 years with type 1 diabetes. In nucleotides, the CDR3 is TGTGCCAGCAGCGTCCAGGGATATAGCAATCAGCCCCAGCATTTT. Amino acids: CASSVQGYSNQPQHF.